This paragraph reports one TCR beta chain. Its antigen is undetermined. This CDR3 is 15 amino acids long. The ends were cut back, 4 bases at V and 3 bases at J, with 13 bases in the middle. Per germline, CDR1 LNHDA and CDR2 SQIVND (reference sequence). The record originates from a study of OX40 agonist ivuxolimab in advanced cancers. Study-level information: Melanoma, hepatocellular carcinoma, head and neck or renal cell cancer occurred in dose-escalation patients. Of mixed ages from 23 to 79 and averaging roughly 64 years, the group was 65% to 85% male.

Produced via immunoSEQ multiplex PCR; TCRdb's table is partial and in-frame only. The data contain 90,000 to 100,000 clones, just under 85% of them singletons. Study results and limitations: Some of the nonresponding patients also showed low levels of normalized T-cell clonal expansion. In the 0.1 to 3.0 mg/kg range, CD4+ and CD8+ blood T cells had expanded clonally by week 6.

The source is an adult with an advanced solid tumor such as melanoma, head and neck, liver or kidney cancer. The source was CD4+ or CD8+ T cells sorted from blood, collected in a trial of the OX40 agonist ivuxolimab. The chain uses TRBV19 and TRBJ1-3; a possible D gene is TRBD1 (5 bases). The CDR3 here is CASSTSGTFGNTIYF. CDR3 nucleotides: TGTGCCAGTAGTACCTCCGGGACTTTTGGAAACACCATATATTTT.